This TCR beta chain was captured in a study of early T cells in non-severe SARS-CoV-2 infection. This clonotype occurred a few times. Trimming pared 0 bases from V and 4 bases from J, leaving 9 bases between. The CDR3 extends over 13 amino acids. Germline V gene sequence: CDR1 DFQATT, CDR2 SNEGSKA (reference sequence). TCRdb called the 5' RACE reads again in MiXCR, with one record for every CDR3 protein. The sample has tens of thousands of distinct CDR3 sequences, about 7.7% seen once. V and J are TRBV20-1 and TRBJ2-5, with D uncertain. The sequenced material came from whole blood. The receptor was isolated from an adult who was a healthcare worker with PCR-confirmed SARS-CoV-2 infection or an uninfected control (not recorded which). CDR3 loop: CSARDPQAETQYF. The CDR3 coding sequence is TGCAGTGCTAGAGATCCCCAGGCAGAGACCCAGTACTTC.